A single sample is the source of the 21 T cell receptor beta chains below, sequenced in a study of T cell repertoires in cytomegalovirus infection. One entry per CDR3 protein results from TCRdb running MiXCR on the reads. The sample yields fewer than 650,000 distinct CDR3 sequences, 40% seen once. These receptors are not linked to any known antigen. Sequences were derived from cultured PBMCs, sampled from culture after CMV antigen stimulation. These receptors were taken from a human donor in good health (CMV status not recorded). Some clones in this sample may be carry-over from other donors' samples.

This clonotype was seen only a few times. The rearrangement links TRBV7-9 to TRBJ2-4; 7 nucleotides line up with TRBD1. Trimming cost V 7 bases and J 8 bases; bases outside gene matches: 8. The CDR3 loop spans 13 amino acids. CDR1 SEHNR and CDR2 FQNEAQ come from the germline V gene (reference sequence). The CDR3 spells CASTRTGIYIQYF. Here the CDR3 DNA reads TGTGCCAGCACCAGGACAGGAATCTACATTCAGTACTTC.

The J gene is TRBJ2-7, the V gene TRBV12-3 or TRBV12-4; the match to TRBD2 covers 14 bases. The CDR3 has 15 amino acids. J lost 6 bases, V lost 5 bases, and 6 bases had no gene match. Written as DNA, the CDR3 is TGTGCCAGCAGTCCTGGGACTAGCGGGGGCAGCGAGCAGTACTTC. Its protein product is CASSPGTSGGSEQYF.

The chain combines TRBV12-3 or TRBV12-4 with TRBJ2-5; 11 bases fit TRBD2. After removal of 6 bases from V and 4 bases from J, the junction contained 7 bases not matched to a gene. This CDR3 is 15 amino acids long. The DNA for the CDR3 is TGTGCCAGCAGAATCACTAGCGGGGGCCTAGAGACCCAGTACTTC. Its translation is CASRITSGGLETQYF.

The gene calls are TRBV5-1 and TRBJ2-1, with 8 nucleotides matching TRBD1. CDR3 size: 15 residues. Germline V gene sequence: CDR1 SGHRS, CDR2 YFSETQ. Losses at the gene ends were 0 bases for V and 8 bases for J; bases not matched to a gene: 7. Here the CDR3 DNA reads TGCGCCAGCAGCTTGGGACAGGGGCTTGGGTATGAGCAGTTCTTC. Translation gives CASSLGQGLGYEQFF.

The chain employs TRBV19 and TRBJ2-5; 7 nucleotides match TRBD1. The CDR3 has 14 amino acids. J was trimmed by 4 bases and V by 3 bases; bases with no gene match: 5. Germline V gives CDR1 LNHDA, CDR2 SQIVND (reference sequence). CDR3 sequence: CASSISAGGETQYF. In DNA, the CDR3 is TGTGCCAGTAGTATCTCGGCAGGGGGAGAGACCCAGTACTTC.

In its sample, this clonotype was seen a few times. V usage is TRBV15 and J usage is TRBJ1-3; the D gene is possibly TRBD1 (5 bases). CDR1 is LNHNV and CDR2 is YYDKDF in the germline V gene (reference sequence). The CDR3 spans 14 residues. V was pared by 5 bases and J by 0 bases, with 8 bases between. The CDR3 protein is CATSPDSSGNTIYF. DNA of the CDR3: TGTGCCACCAGCCCAGACAGCTCTGGAAACACCATATATTTT.

V usage is TRBV19 and J usage is TRBJ1-1; no clear D gene. The CDR3 contains 13 residues. The V end lost 5 bases, the J end lost 1 base, and 8 bases lay between the germline ends. Germline loops: CDR1 LNHDA, CDR2 SQIVND (reference sequence). In DNA form, the CDR3 reads TGTGCCAGTAGTTCTACTTCGAACACTGAAGCTTTCTTT. This gives the protein CASSSTSNTEAFF. The variable domain in full, with the rest retrieved from reference TRBV19 and TRBJ1-1, is DGGITQSPKYLFRKEGQNVTLSCEQNLNHDAMYWYRQDPGQGLRLIYYSQIVNDFQKGDIAEGYSVSREKKESFPLTVTSAQKNPTAFYLCASSSTSNTEAFFGQGTRLTVV.

This clonotype was counted a single time. J is TRBJ1-1 and V is TRBV6-1; D unclear. CDR3 size: 14 residues. Germline V gene data show CDR1 as MNHNS and CDR2 as SASEGT. Trimming pared 1 base from V and 3 bases from J, leaving 9 bases between. For the CDR3, the DNA is TGTGCCAGCAGTGAAGAGCCCCGTTACACTGAAGCTTTCTTT. It is translated as CASSEEPRYTEAFF.

V gene TRBV5-6 combines with J gene TRBJ2-7; 9 bases are shared with TRBD2. CDR1 SGHDT and CDR2 YYEEEE come from the germline V gene. The V segment lost 4 bases and the J segment 3 bases; nucleotides outside the gene matches: 5. CDR3 length: 14 amino acids. The chain's CDR3 is CASSKPSGIYEQYF. The CDR3 DNA is TGTGCCAGCAGCAAACCTAGCGGGATCTACGAGCAGTACTTC.

This chain uses TRBV7-4 with TRBJ1-1; D unclear. Germline lookup yields CDR1 SGHVT and CDR2 SQSDAQ. The CDR3 totals 18 residues. The V and J ends lost 1 base and 4 bases respectively, with 22 bases between them. The CDR3 DNA is TGTGCCAGCAGCTTAGTTGCGGGTTCGGTCTACAGTTCCACTGAAGCTTTCTTT. Its translation is CASSLVAGSVYSSTEAFF.

This clonotype was counted a few times. The chain joins TRBV2 to TRBJ1-1, with 12 bases matching TRBD1. This CDR3 has 15 residues. Germline V gene sequence: CDR1 SNHLY, CDR2 FYNNEI. J lost 8 bases, V lost 6 bases, and 10 bases had no gene match. The CDR3 DNA reads as TGTGCCAGCAGCACCCCGGGGACAGGGGGCGGAGAAGCTTTCTTT. This codes for CASSTPGTGGGEAFF.

The chain is built from TRBV12-3 or TRBV12-4 and TRBJ2-6, with D tentatively TRBD1 (6 bases). V was shortened by 4 bases and J by 2 bases, with 9 bases between the two germline ends. The CDR3 is made up of 15 amino acids. This chain's CDR3 is CASSSWGPGANVLTF. The DNA of the CDR3 is TGTGCCAGCAGTTCGTGGGGGCCTGGGGCCAACGTCCTGACTTTC.

The rearrangement joins TRBV12-3 or TRBV12-4 to TRBJ1-2; D perhaps matches TRBD1 (6 bases). Deletions cut 1 base from V and 4 bases from J, with 13 bases between. The CDR3 length is 15 residues. The CDR3 sequence is CASSLGWGAGYGYTF. The CDR3, as DNA: TGTGCCAGCAGTTTAGGTTGGGGGGCCGGCTATGGCTACACCTTC.

The rearrangement links TRBV4-3 to TRBJ2-6; D ambiguous. The CDR3 spans 17 residues. V lost 0 bases to trimming and J lost 2 bases, with 11 bases between them. The germline V gene has CDR1 LGHNA and CDR2 YSLEER. The chain's CDR3 is CASSQDRRGTGANVLTF. The DNA of the CDR3 is TGCGCCAGCAGCCAAGATCGACGTGGGACTGGGGCCAACGTCCTGACTTTC.

The CDR3 spells CASMERGTYNEQFF. DNA of the CDR3: TGTGCCAGCATGGAAAGGGGGACCTACAATGAGCAGTTCTTC. V and J are TRBV5-4 and TRBJ2-1; D is possibly TRBD1 (6 bases). The CDR3 has 14 amino acids. Germline V gives CDR1 SGHNT, CDR2 YYREEE (reference sequence). Trimming stripped 6 bases from V and 2 bases from J, with 12 bases between.

The V gene is TRBV12-3 or TRBV12-4, the J gene TRBJ2-3, with unresolved D. The V end was cut by 10 bases, the J end by 0 bases, with 17 bases between. This CDR3 has 15 residues. In DNA form, the CDR3 reads TGTGCCACCACAAAGGGTGGGCCTAGCACAGATACGCAGTATTTT. Protein: CATTKGGPSTDTQYF.

This clonotype was observed a handful of times. The V and J genes are TRBV6-1 and TRBJ1-1; D is possibly TRBD1 (6 bases). V was pared by 8 bases and J by 1 base, with 17 bases between. The CDR3 has 15 amino acids. Germline CDR1 and CDR2: MNHNS and SASEGT. The chain's CDR3 is CASLSAGGWNTEAFF. The CDR3 DNA is TGTGCCAGCTTAAGTGCGGGGGGCTGGAACACTGAAGCTTTCTTT.

This chain connects TRBV6-8 to TRBJ2-6; the D is unclear. Trimming cost V 10 bases and J 0 bases, with 22 bases left between them. From germline, CDR1 is MNHGY and CDR2 SAAAGT. This CDR3 is 18 amino acids long. Here the CDR3 DNA reads TGTGCCACCTATCCAGTAGGCCTGGGGAACTCTGGGGCCAACGTCCTGACTTTC. It encodes CATYPVGLGNSGANVLTF.

This clonotype was seen only a few times. The chain has TRBV7-9 and TRBJ2-5; TRBD2 might be the D (6 bases). The V and J ends lost 5 bases and 2 bases respectively, with 15 bases between them. CDR3 size: 15 residues. The germline gives CDR1 SEHNR, CDR2 FQNEAQ (reference sequence). The CDR3 here is CASSHQRGIQETQYF. The CDR3 bases are TGTGCCAGCAGCCACCAACGCGGGATTCAAGAGACCCAGTACTTC.

This sequence joins TRBV7-8 and TRBJ2-5, with a possible D match to TRBD2 (6 bases). Looked up from germline, CDR1 is SGHVS and CDR2 is FQNEAQ. V lost 5 bases and J lost 0, with 19 bases in between. The CDR3 covers 17 residues. The CDR3 spells CASSQRRDSPYQETQYF. The CDR3 DNA is TGTGCCAGCAGCCAACGGCGGGACTCTCCATACCAAGAGACCCAGTACTTC.

The V and J genes are TRBV7-2 and TRBJ2-4, with 9 bases identical to TRBD2. The CDR3 runs 14 residues. From germline, CDR1 is SGHTA and CDR2 FQGNSA. V lost 7 bases and J lost 3; bases outside the gene matches: 4. The CDR3 is CASTAGGSKNIQYF. CDR3 bases: TGTGCCAGCACCGCGGGGGGGAGCAAAAACATTCAGTACTTC.